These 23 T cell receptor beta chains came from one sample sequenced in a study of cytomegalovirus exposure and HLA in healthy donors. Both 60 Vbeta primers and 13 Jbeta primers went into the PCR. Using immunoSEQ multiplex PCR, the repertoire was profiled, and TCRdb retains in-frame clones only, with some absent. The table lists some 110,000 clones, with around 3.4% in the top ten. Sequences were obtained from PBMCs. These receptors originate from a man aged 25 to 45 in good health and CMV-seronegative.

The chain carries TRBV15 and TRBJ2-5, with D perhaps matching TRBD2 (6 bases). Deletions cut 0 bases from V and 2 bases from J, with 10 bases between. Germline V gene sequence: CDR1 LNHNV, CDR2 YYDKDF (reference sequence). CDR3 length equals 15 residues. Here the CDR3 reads CATSRDGGMQETQYF. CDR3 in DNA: TGTGCCACCAGCAGAGATGGGGGGATGCAAGAGACCCAGTACTTC.

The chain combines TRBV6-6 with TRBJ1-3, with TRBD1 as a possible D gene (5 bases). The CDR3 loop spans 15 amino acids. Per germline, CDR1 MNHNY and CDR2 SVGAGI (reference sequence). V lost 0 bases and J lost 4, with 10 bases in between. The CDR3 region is CASSYSGESGNTIYF. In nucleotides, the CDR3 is TGTGCCAGCAGTTACTCAGGGGAATCCGGAAACACCATATATTTT.

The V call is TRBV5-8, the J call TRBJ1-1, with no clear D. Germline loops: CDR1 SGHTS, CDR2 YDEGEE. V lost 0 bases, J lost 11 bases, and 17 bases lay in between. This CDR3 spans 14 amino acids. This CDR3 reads CASSLGRGFPGAFF. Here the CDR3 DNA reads TGTGCCAGCAGCTTGGGTCGCGGCTTCCCGGGGGCTTTCTTT. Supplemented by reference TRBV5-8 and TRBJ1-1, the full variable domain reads EAGVTQSPTHLIKTRGQQATLRCSPISGHTSVYWYQQALGLGLQFLLWYDEGEERNRGNFPPRFSGRQFPNYSSELNVNALELEDSALYLCASSLGRGFPGAFFGQGTRLTVV.

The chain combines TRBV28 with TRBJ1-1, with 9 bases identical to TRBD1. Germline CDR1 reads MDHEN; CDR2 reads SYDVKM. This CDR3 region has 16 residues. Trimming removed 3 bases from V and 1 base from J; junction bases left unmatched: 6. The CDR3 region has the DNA TGTGCCAGCAGTTTCGGGACAGGGAATCCGAACACTGAAGCTTTCTTT. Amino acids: CASSFGTGNPNTEAFF.

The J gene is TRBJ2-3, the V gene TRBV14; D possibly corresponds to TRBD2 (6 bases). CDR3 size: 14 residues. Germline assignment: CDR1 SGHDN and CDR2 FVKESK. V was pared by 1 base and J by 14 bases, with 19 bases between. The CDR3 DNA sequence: TGTGCCAGCAGCCAAGCAGGAGGGTCAGGGAGGAGGTATTTT. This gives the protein CASSQAGGSGRRYF.

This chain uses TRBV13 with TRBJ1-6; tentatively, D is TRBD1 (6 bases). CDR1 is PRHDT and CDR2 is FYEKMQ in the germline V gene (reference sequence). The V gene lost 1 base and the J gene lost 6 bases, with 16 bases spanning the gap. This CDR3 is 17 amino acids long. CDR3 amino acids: CASSLASRTVFNSPLHF. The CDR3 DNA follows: TGTGCCAGCAGCTTAGCGTCCAGGACAGTTTTTAATTCACCCCTCCACTTT.

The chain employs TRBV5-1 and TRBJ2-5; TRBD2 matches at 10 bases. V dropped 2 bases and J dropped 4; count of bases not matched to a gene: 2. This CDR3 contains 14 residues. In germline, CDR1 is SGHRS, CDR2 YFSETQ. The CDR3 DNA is TGCGCCAGCAGCTTAGGGACTAGCGTAGAGACCCAGTACTTC. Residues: CASSLGTSVETQYF.

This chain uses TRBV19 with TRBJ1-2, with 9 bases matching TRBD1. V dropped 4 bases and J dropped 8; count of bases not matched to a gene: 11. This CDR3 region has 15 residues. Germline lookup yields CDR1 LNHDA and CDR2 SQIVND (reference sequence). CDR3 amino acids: CASSTRDRESRGYTF. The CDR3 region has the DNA TGTGCCAGTAGTACTCGGGACAGGGAGTCGAGAGGCTACACCTTC.

CDR3 bases: TGTGCCAGCAGCCCGTGGACAGGGGGAACGTCAGGCTACGAGCAGTACTTC. Encoded protein: CASSPWTGGTSGYEQYF. This chain joins TRBV13 and TRBJ2-7; TRBD1 agrees at 10 bases. This CDR3 contains 17 residues. Looked up from germline, CDR1 is PRHDT and CDR2 is FYEKMQ (reference sequence). Trimming at V came to 5 bases and at J to 3 bases, leaving 13 bases not matched to a gene.

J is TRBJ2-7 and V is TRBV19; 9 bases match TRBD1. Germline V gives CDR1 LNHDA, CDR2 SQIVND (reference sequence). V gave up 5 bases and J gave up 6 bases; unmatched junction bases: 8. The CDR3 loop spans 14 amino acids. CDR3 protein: CASSSGTGSTEQYF. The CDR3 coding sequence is TGTGCCAGTAGTTCCGGGACAGGGAGTACCGAGCAGTACTTC.

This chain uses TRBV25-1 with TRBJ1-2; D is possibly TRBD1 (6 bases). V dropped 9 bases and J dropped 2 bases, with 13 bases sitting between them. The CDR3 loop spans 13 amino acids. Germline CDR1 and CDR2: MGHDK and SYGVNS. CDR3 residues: CASKGGANYGYTF. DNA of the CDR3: TGTGCCAGTAAGGGGGGGGCAAACTATGGCTACACCTTC.

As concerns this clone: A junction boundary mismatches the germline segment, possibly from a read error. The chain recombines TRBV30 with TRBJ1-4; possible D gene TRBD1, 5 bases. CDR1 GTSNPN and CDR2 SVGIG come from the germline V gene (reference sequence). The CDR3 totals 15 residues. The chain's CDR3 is CVWSRAAPTNEKLFF. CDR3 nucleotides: TGTGTCTGGAGCAGGGCGGCTCCAACTAATGAAAAACTGTTTTTT.

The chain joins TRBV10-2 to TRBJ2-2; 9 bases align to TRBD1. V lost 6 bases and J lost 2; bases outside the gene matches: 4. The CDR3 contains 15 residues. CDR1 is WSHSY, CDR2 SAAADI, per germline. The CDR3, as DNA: TGCGCCAGCAGCCGGGGACAGGGAAACACCGGGGAGCTGTTTTTT. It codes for CASSRGQGNTGELFF.

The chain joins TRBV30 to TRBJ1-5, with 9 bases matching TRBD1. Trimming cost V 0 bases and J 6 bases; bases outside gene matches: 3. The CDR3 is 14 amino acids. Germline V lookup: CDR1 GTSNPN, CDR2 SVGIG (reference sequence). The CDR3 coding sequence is TGTGCCTGGAGTGTCGGACAGGGGAGTCAGCCCCAGCATTTT. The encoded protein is CAWSVGQGSQPQHF.

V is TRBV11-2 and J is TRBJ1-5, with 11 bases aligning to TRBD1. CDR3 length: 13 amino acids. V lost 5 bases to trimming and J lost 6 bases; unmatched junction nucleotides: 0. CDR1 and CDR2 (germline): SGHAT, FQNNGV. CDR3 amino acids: CASSGTGGQPQHF. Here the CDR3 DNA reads TGTGCCAGCAGCGGGACAGGGGGTCAGCCCCAGCATTTT.

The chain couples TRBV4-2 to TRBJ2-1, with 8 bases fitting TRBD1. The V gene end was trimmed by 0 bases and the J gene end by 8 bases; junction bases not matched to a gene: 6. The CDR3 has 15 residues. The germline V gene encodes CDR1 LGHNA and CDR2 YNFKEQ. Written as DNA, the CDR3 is TGTGCCAGCAGCCAAGATCAGGCAGGGGGCGATGAGCAGTTCTTC. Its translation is CASSQDQAGGDEQFF.

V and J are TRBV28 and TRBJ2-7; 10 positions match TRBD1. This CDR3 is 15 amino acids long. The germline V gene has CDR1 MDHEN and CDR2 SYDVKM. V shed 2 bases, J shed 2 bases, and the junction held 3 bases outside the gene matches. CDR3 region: CASSLAGQGPYEQYF. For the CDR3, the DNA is TGTGCCAGCAGTTTAGCGGGACAGGGGCCCTACGAGCAGTACTTC.

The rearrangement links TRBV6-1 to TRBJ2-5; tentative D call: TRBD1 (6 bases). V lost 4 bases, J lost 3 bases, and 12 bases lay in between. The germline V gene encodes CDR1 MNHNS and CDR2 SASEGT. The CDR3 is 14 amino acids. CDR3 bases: TGTGCCAGCAGTGTGGGGGCAGGGAAAGAGACCCAGTACTTC. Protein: CASSVGAGKETQYF.

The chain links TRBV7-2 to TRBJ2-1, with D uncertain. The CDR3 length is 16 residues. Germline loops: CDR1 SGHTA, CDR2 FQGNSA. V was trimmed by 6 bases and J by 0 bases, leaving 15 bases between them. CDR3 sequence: CASSLLGPLSYNEQFF. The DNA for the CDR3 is TGTGCCAGCAGTCTCTTGGGCCCTCTCTCCTACAATGAGCAGTTCTTC. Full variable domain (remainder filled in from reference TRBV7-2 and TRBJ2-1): GAGVSQSPSNKVTEKGKDVELRCDPISGHTALYWYRQSLGQGLEFLIYFQGNSAPDKSGLPSDRFSAERTGGSVSTLTIQRTQQEDSAVYLCASSLLGPLSYNEQFFGPGTRLTVL.

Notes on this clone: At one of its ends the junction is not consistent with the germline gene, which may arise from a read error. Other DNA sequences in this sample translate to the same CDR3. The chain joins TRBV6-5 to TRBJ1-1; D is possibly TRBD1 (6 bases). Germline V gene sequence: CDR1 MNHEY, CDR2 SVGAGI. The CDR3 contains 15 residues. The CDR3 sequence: CASSFQGSMNTEAFF. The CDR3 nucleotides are TGTGCCAGCAGTTTTCAGGGGTCCATGAACACCGAAGCTTTCTTT.

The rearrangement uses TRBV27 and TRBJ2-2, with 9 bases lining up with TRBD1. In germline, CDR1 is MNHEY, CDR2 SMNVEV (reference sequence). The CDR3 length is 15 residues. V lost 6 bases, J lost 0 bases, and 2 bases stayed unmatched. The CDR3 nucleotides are TGTGCCAGCAGCCGACAGGGGGCGAACACCGGGGAGCTGTTTTTT. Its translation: CASSRQGANTGELFF.

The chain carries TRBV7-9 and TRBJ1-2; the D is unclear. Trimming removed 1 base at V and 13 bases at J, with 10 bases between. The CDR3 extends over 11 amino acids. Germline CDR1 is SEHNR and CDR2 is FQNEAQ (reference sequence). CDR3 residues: CASSLDPVCTF. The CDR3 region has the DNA TGTGCCAGCAGCTTAGATCCAGTTTGCACCTTC.

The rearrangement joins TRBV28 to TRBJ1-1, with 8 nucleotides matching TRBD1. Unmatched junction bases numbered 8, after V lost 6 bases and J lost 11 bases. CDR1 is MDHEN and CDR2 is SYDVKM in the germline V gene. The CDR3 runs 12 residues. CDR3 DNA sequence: TGTGCCAGCAGCCGACAGGGGCCGGGGGCTTTCTTT. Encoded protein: CASSRQGPGAFF.